The following is a TCR beta chain sequence with its context. This entry comes from a study of T-cell reconstitution after alpha-beta-depleted transplantation in children. J lost 8 bases, V lost 6 bases, and 11 bases had no gene match. Germline CDR1 reads DFQATT; CDR2 reads SNEGSKA (reference sequence). There are 15 residues in the CDR3. TCRbeta library construction was performed incorporating unique molecular identifiers. MiXCR, run by TCRdb on the PCR reads, gives a single entry per CDR3 protein. The sample yields a few hundred thousand distinct CDR3 sequences, roughly 23% seen once. This TCR was recovered from a girl under 10 years old with Fanconi anemia, due to receive a stem cell transplant. The rearrangement links TRBV20-1 to TRBJ2-1; 12 bases map to TRBD2. The sample was PBMCs, taken before TCRalphabeta/CD19-depleted stem cell transplant. DNA for the CDR3: TGCAGTGCCGGCCCTCCCTCTAGCGGGGGGGATGAGCAGTTCTTC. Amino acid sequence: CSAGPPSSGGDEQFF.